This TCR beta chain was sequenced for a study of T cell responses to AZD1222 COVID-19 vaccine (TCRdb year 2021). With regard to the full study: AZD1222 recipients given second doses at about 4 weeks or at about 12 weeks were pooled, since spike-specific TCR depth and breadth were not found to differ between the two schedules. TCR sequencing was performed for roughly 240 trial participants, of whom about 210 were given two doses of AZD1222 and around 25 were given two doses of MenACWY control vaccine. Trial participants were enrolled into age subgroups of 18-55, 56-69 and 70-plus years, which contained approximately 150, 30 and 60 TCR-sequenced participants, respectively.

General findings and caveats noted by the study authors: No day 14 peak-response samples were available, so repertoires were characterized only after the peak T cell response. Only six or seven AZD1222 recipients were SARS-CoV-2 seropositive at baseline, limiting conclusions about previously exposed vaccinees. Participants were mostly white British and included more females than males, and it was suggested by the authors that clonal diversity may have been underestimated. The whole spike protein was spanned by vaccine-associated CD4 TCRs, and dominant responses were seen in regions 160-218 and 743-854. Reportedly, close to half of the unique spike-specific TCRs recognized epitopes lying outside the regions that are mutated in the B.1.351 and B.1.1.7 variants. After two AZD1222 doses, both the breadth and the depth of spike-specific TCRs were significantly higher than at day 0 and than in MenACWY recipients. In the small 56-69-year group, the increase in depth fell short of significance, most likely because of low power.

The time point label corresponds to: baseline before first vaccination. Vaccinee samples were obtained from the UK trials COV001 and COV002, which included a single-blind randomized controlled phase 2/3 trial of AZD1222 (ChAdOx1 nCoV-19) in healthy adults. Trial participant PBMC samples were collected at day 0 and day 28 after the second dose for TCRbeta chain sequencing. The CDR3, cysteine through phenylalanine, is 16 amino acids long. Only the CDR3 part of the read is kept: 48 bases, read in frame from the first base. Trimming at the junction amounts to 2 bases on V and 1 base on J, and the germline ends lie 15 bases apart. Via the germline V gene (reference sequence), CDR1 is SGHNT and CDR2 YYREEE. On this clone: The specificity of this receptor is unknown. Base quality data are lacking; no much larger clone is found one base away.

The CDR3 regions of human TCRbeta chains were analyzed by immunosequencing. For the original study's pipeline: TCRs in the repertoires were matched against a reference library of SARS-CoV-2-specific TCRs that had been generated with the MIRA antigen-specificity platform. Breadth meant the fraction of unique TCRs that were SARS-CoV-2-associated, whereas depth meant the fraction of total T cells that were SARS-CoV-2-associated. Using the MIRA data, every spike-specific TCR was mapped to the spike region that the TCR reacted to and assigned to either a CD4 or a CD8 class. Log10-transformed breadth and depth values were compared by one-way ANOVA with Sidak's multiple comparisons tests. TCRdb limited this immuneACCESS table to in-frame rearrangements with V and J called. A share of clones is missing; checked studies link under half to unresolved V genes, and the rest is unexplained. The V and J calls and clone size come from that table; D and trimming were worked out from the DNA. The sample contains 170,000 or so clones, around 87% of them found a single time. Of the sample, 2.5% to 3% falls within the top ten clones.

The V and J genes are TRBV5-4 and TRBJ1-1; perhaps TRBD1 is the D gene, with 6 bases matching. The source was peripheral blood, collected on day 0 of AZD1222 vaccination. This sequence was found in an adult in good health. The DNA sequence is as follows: TGTGCCAGCAGCTTTGGCGGGGGGCGTACGAACACTGAAGCTTTCTTT. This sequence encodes CASSFGGGRTNTEAFF.